The 32 T cell receptor beta chains given below trace back to one sample, sequenced in a study of T cell responses to AZD1222 COVID-19 vaccine. Profiled with immunoSEQ multiplex PCR; TCRdb holds only in-frame clones, not every one. Of fewer than 110,000 clones in the sample, about 89% were seen once. The material was peripheral blood, obtained on day 0 of AZD1222 vaccination. The source of these receptors is an adult in good health.

V is TRBV7-6 and J is TRBJ1-6; TRBD1 is a possible D gene (5 bases). Trimming pared 5 bases from V and 5 bases from J, leaving 16 bases between. Germline V gene data show CDR1 as SGHVS and CDR2 as FNYEAQ. The CDR3 contains 16 residues. DNA for the CDR3: TGTGCCAGCAGCAAAATGGGACCGCGGAATAATTCACCCCTCCACTTT. Translated: CASSKMGPRNNSPLHF.

V gene TRBV27 combines with J gene TRBJ2-6, with D possibly matching TRBD2 (7 bases). Per germline, CDR1 MNHEY and CDR2 SMNVEV (reference sequence). The CDR3 length is 18 residues. V was pared by 1 base and J by 0 bases, with 13 bases between. CDR3 nucleotides: TGTGCCAGCAGTTTATTTGCGGGGGCCAGCTCTGGGGCCAACGTCCTGACTTTC. Translating it yields CASSLFAGASSGANVLTF.

In this sample, this clone turned up a few times. The DNA for the CDR3 is TGTGCCAGCAGCCCTGAGGGCGTCGGCGGGAGCTATGGCTACACCTTC. It encodes CASSPEGVGGSYGYTF. V gene TRBV11-3 combines with J gene TRBJ1-2; D remains unclear. With 5 bases removed from V and 4 bases from J, the gap between germline ends came to 20 bases. Germline V gene lookup returns CDR1 SGHNT and CDR2 YENEEA. This CDR3 is built from 16 residues.

This chain links TRBV5-1 with TRBJ2-1; the match to TRBD1 covers 11 bases. CDR3 size: 15 residues. J gave up 7 bases and V 3 bases, and 6 bases lay outside the gene matches. Germline lookup yields CDR1 SGHRS and CDR2 YFSETQ. The CDR3 coding sequence is TGCGCCAGCAGCTACGGACAGGGGGCACGGAATGAGCAGTTCTTC. Protein product: CASSYGQGARNEQFF.

This chain links TRBV28 with TRBJ2-1; D possibly corresponds to TRBD1 (5 bases). Germline V gene lookup returns CDR1 MDHEN and CDR2 SYDVKM. The V gene lost 3 bases and the J gene lost 13 bases, with 10 bases spanning the gap. The CDR3 is 11 amino acids. The CDR3 DNA reads as TGTGCCAGCAGTTTGGGGCAAGCCCAGTTCTTC. Translation: CASSLGQAQFF. Together with reference TRBV28 and TRBJ2-1, the CDR3 gives the full variable domain: DVKVTQSSRYLVKRTGEKVFLECVQDMDHENMFWYRQDPGLGLRLIYFSYDVKMKEKGDIPEGYSVSREKKERFSLILESASTNQTSMYLCASSLGQAQFFGPGTRLTVL.

This clone appeared once. This CDR3 reads CASSSGQGDQPQHF. CDR3 in DNA: TGCGCCAGCAGCTCGGGACAGGGTGATCAGCCCCAGCATTTT. V is TRBV5-1 and J is TRBJ1-5; 9 bases are shared with TRBD1. Germline loops: CDR1 SGHRS, CDR2 YFSETQ. V shed 3 bases and J 5 bases; nucleotides not matched to a gene: 3. CDR3 size: 14 residues.

The chain carries TRBV19 and TRBJ1-5; D is ambiguous. V shed 6 bases and J shed 3 bases, with 15 bases lying between them. The V gene's germline CDR1 is LNHDA and CDR2 SQIVND (reference sequence). The CDR3 extends over 15 amino acids. CDR3 nucleotides: TGTGCCAGTAGAGCGGGGAGGGCCTACAATCAGCCCCAGCATTTT. Residues: CASRAGRAYNQPQHF.

This clone has only a few counts. The rearrangement links TRBV5-1 to TRBJ1-1; no reliable D call. Trimming removed 4 bases from V and 1 base from J, with 14 bases in between. Germline V gene data show CDR1 as SGHRS and CDR2 as YFSETQ. The CDR3 length is 15 residues. The DNA of the CDR3 is TGCGCCAGCAGCCCTGTATTTCGGGGGAACACTGAAGCTTTCTTT. This codes for CASSPVFRGNTEAFF.

V gene TRBV7-2 combines with J gene TRBJ2-7, with TRBD1 as a possible D gene (6 bases). The CDR3 contains 13 residues. Germline V gives CDR1 SGHTA, CDR2 FQGNSA. Trimming removed 6 bases at V and 3 bases at J, with 12 bases between. Here the CDR3 DNA reads TGTGCCAGCAGACGGACAGTTGGCTACGAGCAGTACTTC. Protein: CASRRTVGYEQYF.

The chain uses TRBV29-1 and TRBJ1-5; D remains ambiguous. The V gene's germline CDR1 is SQVTM and CDR2 ANQGSEA. V was trimmed by 6 bases and J by 3 bases, leaving 9 bases between them. CDR3 length equals 12 residues. The CDR3 protein is CSVAEINQPQHF. The CDR3 DNA is TGCAGCGTCGCGGAAATCAATCAGCCCCAGCATTTT.

This clone came up once. The chain joins TRBV6-6 to TRBJ1-1; 9 nucleotides align to TRBD1. This CDR3 spans 14 amino acids. V gave up 4 bases and J gave up 5 bases; unmatched junction bases: 5. Germline V gene data show CDR1 as MNHNY and CDR2 as SVGAGI (reference sequence). Written as DNA, the CDR3 is TGTGCCAGCAGTTCACGGACAGGGGAGACTGAAGCTTTCTTT. This translates into CASSSRTGETEAFF.

The rearrangement links TRBV7-3 to TRBJ2-7; 9 bases are a match to TRBD1. Trimming took 5 bases from V and 5 from J; bases not matched to a gene: 7. Germline V gives CDR1 SGHTA, CDR2 FQGTGA. The CDR3 consists of 14 residues. The CDR3: CASSRGQGFNEQYF. For the CDR3, the DNA is TGTGCCAGCAGCCGAGGACAGGGGTTTAACGAGCAGTACTTC.

The chain carries TRBV6-1 and TRBJ1-2, with 8 bases fitting TRBD1. V lost 2 bases and J lost 4; bases outside the gene matches: 6. The CDR3 is made up of 15 amino acids. Germline lookup yields CDR1 MNHNS and CDR2 SASEGT. CDR3 sequence: CASSEPRTGIYGYTF. The DNA of the CDR3 is TGTGCCAGCAGTGAACCCAGGACAGGGATCTATGGCTACACCTTC.

The chain employs TRBV10-3 and TRBJ2-1, with TRBD2 as a possible D gene (6 bases). The CDR3 is made up of 14 amino acids. Germline CDR1 and CDR2: ENHRY and SYGVKD. V dropped 4 bases and J dropped 6 bases, with 13 bases sitting between them. The CDR3 sequence is CAISVGGTGNEQFF. As DNA, the CDR3 is TGTGCCATCAGTGTGGGCGGGACGGGCAATGAGCAGTTCTTC.

The genes are TRBV6-2 or TRBV6-3 and TRBJ2-1; TRBD2 matches 7 bases. Per the germline V gene, CDR1 is MNHEY and CDR2 is SVGEGT. V lost 2 bases and J lost 6; bases outside the gene matches: 7. The CDR3 is 15 amino acids. The CDR3 nucleotides read TGTGCCAGCAGTTACCTCGCGGGAGTGTCCAATGAGCAGTTCTTC. Residues: CASSYLAGVSNEQFF.

The rearrangement joins TRBV30 to TRBJ1-1; D is unclear. Germline V lookup: CDR1 GTSNPN, CDR2 SVGIG (reference sequence). V was trimmed by 3 bases and J by 1 base, leaving 15 bases between them. This CDR3 is 15 amino acids long. The CDR3 sequence: CAWSRTGRRNTEAFF. CDR3 bases: TGTGCCTGGAGCCGGACCGGACGCAGGAACACTGAAGCTTTCTTT. Full variable domain (rest looked up from reference TRBV30 and TRBJ1-1): SQTIHQWPATLVQPVGSPLSLECTVEGTSNPNLYWYRQAAGRGLQLLFYSVGIGQISSEVPQNLSASRPQDRQFILSSKKLLLSDSGFYLCAWSRTGRRNTEAFFGQGTRLTVV.

The chain employs TRBV30 and TRBJ1-1; D not resolved. This CDR3 region has 13 residues. V gave up 0 bases and J gave up 7 bases, with 12 bases separating them. Germline CDR1 is GTSNPN and CDR2 is SVGIG (reference sequence). In nucleotides, the CDR3 is TGTGCCTGGAGTGTTGGCGTGCGTTATGAAGCTTTCTTT. It encodes CAWSVGVRYEAFF.

The V and J genes are TRBV6-5 and TRBJ1-2; D may be TRBD1 (6 bases). The V and J ends lost 7 bases and 4 bases respectively, with 19 bases between them. Germline CDR1 MNHEY, CDR2 SVGAGI. The CDR3 is made up of 15 amino acids. CDR3 sequence reads: CASTNGQKSSYGYTF. The CDR3 DNA reads as TGTGCCAGCACCAACGGACAGAAGAGCAGCTATGGCTACACCTTC.

The chain employs TRBV27 and TRBJ2-1, with 7 bases lining up with TRBD2. CDR1 is MNHEY and CDR2 is SMNVEV in the germline V gene (reference sequence). CDR3 length: 15 amino acids. Germline trimming cut 7 bases from V and 0 bases from J; bases unmatched to any gene: 6. CDR3 region: CASIGGSSSYNEQFF. In nucleotides, the CDR3 is TGTGCCAGCATCGGGGGGTCGAGCTCCTACAATGAGCAGTTCTTC.

The chain combines TRBV19 with TRBJ1-5, with a possible D match to TRBD1 (6 bases). The V and J ends lost 5 bases and 1 base respectively, with 12 bases between them. Looked up from germline, CDR1 is LNHDA and CDR2 is SQIVND (reference sequence). The CDR3 is made up of 15 amino acids. CDR3 loop: CASSLGGLSNQPQHF. The CDR3 bases are TGTGCCAGTAGTCTCGGGGGCCTAAGCAATCAGCCCCAGCATTTT.

The gene calls are TRBV21-1 and TRBJ2-1. TRBV21-1 is recorded as a pseudogene. The CDR3 consists of 15 residues. The CDR3 sequence is CASSNGGTESDEQFF. In DNA form, the CDR3 reads TGTGCCAGCAGCAACGGGGGGACAGAGAGCGATGAGCAGTTCTTC.

The V call is TRBV15, the J call TRBJ2-1; no reliable D call. The germline V gene has CDR1 LNHNV and CDR2 YYDKDF (reference sequence). Trimming took off 0 bases at V and 1 base at J, with 4 bases between the two ends. CDR3 length equals 14 residues. The CDR3 sequence is CATSREASYNEQFF. The CDR3 region has the DNA TGTGCCACCAGCAGAGAGGCGTCCTACAATGAGCAGTTCTTC.

J is TRBJ1-5 and V is TRBV6-2 or TRBV6-3; no clear D. The CDR3 is made up of 14 amino acids. Germline V gene data show CDR1 as MNHEY and CDR2 as SVGEGT. The ends were cut back, 7 bases at V and 1 base at J, with 11 bases in the middle. CDR3 sequence (DNA): TGTGCCAGCAACCCCTCGGAGAGCAATCAGCCCCAGCATTTT. It codes for CASNPSESNQPQHF.

This rearrangement joins TRBV12-3 or TRBV12-4 to TRBJ1-4, with D hard to call. This CDR3 has 13 residues. V gave up 4 bases and J gave up 5 bases, with 8 bases separating them. The CDR3, as DNA: TGTGCCAGCAGTTCGGGCCCAAATGAAAAACTGTTTTTT. This translates into CASSSGPNEKLFF.

The chain recombines TRBV19 with TRBJ1-2; 7 bases fit TRBD1. The ends lost 5 bases at V and 4 bases at J; junction bases unmatched: 4. CDR1 is LNHDA, CDR2 SQIVND, per germline (reference sequence). The CDR3 sequence is 13 residues long. The CDR3 reads CASSFGTVYGYTF. The CDR3 bases are TGTGCCAGTAGTTTCGGGACAGTCTATGGCTACACCTTC.

This chain uses TRBV28 with TRBJ1-3; 8 bases map to TRBD1. V gave up 3 bases and J gave up 0 bases; unmatched junction bases: 7. CDR1 and CDR2 from the germline V gene are MDHEN and SYDVKM. The CDR3 consists of 17 residues. The CDR3 loop reads CASSFRQGRSSGNTIYF. CDR3 nucleotide sequence: TGTGCCAGCAGTTTTCGACAGGGGCGTAGCTCTGGAAACACCATATATTTT.

The chain combines TRBV27 with TRBJ2-1, with 8 positions matching TRBD2. The germline V gene has CDR1 MNHEY and CDR2 SMNVEV (reference sequence). The CDR3 contains 17 residues. The junction had 16 bases not matched to a gene; V was cut back by 5 bases and J by 7 bases. This CDR3 is CASSLSLGRGRRNEQFF. The CDR3 DNA is TGTGCCAGCAGTCTCTCCTTAGGACGCGGGAGGCGTAATGAGCAGTTCTTC.

This clone has only one observation. This rearrangement joins TRBV29-1 to TRBJ2-2, with 12 positions matching TRBD2. V lost 2 bases, J lost 0 bases, and 4 bases stayed unmatched. The CDR3 contains 17 residues. CDR1 SQVTM and CDR2 ANQGSEA come from the germline V gene. CDR3 coding DNA: TGCAGCGTTGAATGGACTAGCGGGACAACGAACACCGGGGAGCTGTTTTTT. It translates to CSVEWTSGTTNTGELFF.

The rearrangement links TRBV4-1 to TRBJ2-2; TRBD2 might be the D (6 bases). CDR3 length equals 17 residues. V was shortened by 1 base and J by 1 base, with 13 bases between the two germline ends. Germline CDR1 MGHRA, CDR2 YSYEKL. In nucleotides, the CDR3 is TGCGCCAGCAGCCAAGCCCCCAGCGGGTGGAACACCGGGGAGCTGTTTTTT. It translates to CASSQAPSGWNTGELFF.

This clone was observed a single time. The rearrangement uses TRBV11-2 and TRBJ1-3, with unresolved D. V was shortened by 3 bases and J by 3 bases, with 3 bases between the two germline ends. The CDR3 length is 12 residues. From germline, CDR1 is SGHAT and CDR2 FQNNGV. CDR3 coding DNA: TGTGCCAGCAGCTTGCATGGAAACACCATATATTTT. This encodes CASSLHGNTIYF.

The CDR3 bases are TGCGCCAGCAGCTGGCCGGGACAATCGACCGATACGCAGTATTTT. Protein product: CASSWPGQSTDTQYF. The V and J genes are TRBV5-1 and TRBJ2-3, with D possibly matching TRBD1 (6 bases). The germline V gene encodes CDR1 SGHRS and CDR2 YFSETQ. V lost 3 bases and J lost 6, with 17 bases in between. The CDR3 has 15 amino acids.

V gene TRBV5-4 combines with J gene TRBJ2-5, with D possibly being TRBD2 (6 bases). Germline lookup yields CDR1 SGHNT and CDR2 YYREEE (reference sequence). The CDR3 has 13 amino acids. Trimming shortened V by 2 bases and J by 1 base, and 6 bases separated the two germline ends. The CDR3, as DNA: TGTGCCAGCAGCTTTAGCGGCCAAGAGACCCAGTACTTC. Encoded protein: CASSFSGQETQYF. The entire variable domain, with the rest obtained from reference TRBV5-4 and TRBJ2-5, is as follows: ETGVTQSPTHLIKTRGQQVTLRCSSQSGHNTVSWYQQALGQGPQFIFQYYREEENGRGNFPPRFSGLQFPNYSSELNVNALELDDSALYLCASSFSGQETQYFGPGTRLLVL.